The 7 T cell receptor beta chains reported below all come from one sample, sequenced in a study of blood T cells in healthy people across ages. Together with a sample-barcoded 5' primer, a J-beta primer mix was included in a second PCR lasting roughly 6 to 12 cycles. A single record per CDR3 protein comes from TCRdb applying MiXCR to the 5' RACE reads. This sample has 850,000 to 1,300,000 distinct CDR3 sequences; 40% to 55% occur once, and the top ten carry 15% to 20%. Sequences were obtained from blood. These TCRs come from a woman aged 60-75 years in good health.

V and J are TRBV20-1 and TRBJ2-7; a possible D gene is TRBD2 (5 bases). With 2 bases removed from V and 2 bases from J, the gap between germline ends came to 10 bases. This CDR3 region has 13 residues. Per germline, CDR1 DFQATT and CDR2 SNEGSKA (reference sequence). CDR3 DNA sequence: TGCAGTGCTAGACCACGGGGTCCCTACGAGCAGTACTTC. As protein: CSARPRGPYEQYF.

This clonotype was counted a few times. This chain uses TRBV27 with TRBJ1-2; 10 nucleotides line up with TRBD1. This CDR3 has 16 amino acids. Germline CDR1 and CDR2: MNHEY and SMNVEV (reference sequence). V lost 2 bases to trimming and J lost 1 base; unmatched junction nucleotides: 4. This CDR3 reads CASSLDGQGDNYGYTF. The CDR3 DNA is TGTGCCAGCAGTTTAGACGGACAGGGGGATAACTATGGCTACACCTTC.

The chain uses TRBV7-6 and TRBJ2-1; a possible D gene is TRBD2 (7 bases). CDR3 size: 22 residues. Germline assignment: CDR1 SGHVS and CDR2 FNYEAQ. V lost 5 bases and J 3 bases, leaving 35 bases between the germline ends. The CDR3 loop reads CASSQPQVRGRGERGLYNEQFF. CDR3 bases: TGTGCCAGCAGCCAACCTCAAGTCCGGGGGCGAGGGGAGCGGGGTCTCTACAATGAGCAGTTCTTC.

The V and J genes are TRBV29-1 and TRBJ2-5; TRBD1 matches at 7 bases. The J call is uncertain, as TRBJ2-7 better fits the DNA end. The CDR3 spans 12 residues. From germline, CDR1 is SQVTM and CDR2 ANQGSEA. As DNA, the CDR3 is TGCAGCGGTACAGGGGCTGGTTACGAGCAGTACTTC. It yields the protein CSGTGAGYEQYF.

The genes are TRBV7-8 and TRBJ2-3; D is ambiguous. From germline, CDR1 is SGHVS and CDR2 FQNEAQ. The CDR3 contains 15 residues. With 1 base removed from V and 4 bases from J, the gap between germline ends came to 12 bases. CDR3 residues: CASSLGKGIPDTQYF. CDR3 nucleotide sequence: TGTGCCAGCAGCTTAGGAAAAGGGATCCCAGATACGCAGTATTTT.

This chain connects TRBV4-2 to TRBJ2-1; D unresolved. The length of the CDR3 is 13 residues. Trimming pared 4 bases from V and 8 bases from J, leaving 12 bases between. The germline V gene encodes CDR1 LGHNA and CDR2 YNFKEQ. The CDR3 nucleotides are TGTGCCAGCAGCCCCTATAGGCGCGATGAGCAGTTCTTC. It specifies CASSPYRRDEQFF.

This clonotype occurred many times. The chain couples TRBV3-1 to TRBJ2-5, with 7 bases that match TRBD1. The germline V gene has CDR1 LGHDT and CDR2 YNNKEL (reference sequence). V lost 1 base to trimming and J lost 5 bases; unmatched junction nucleotides: 4. This CDR3 is 14 amino acids long. The CDR3 coding sequence is TGTGCCAGCAGCCAAGGACAGGGTACGGAGACCCAGTACTTC. Translated, it gives CASSQGQGTETQYF.